This TCR beta chain comes out of a study of blood T cell repertoires in COVID-19. About the study: Some COVID-19 samples were acute and others convalescent; all came from the United States, Italy and Spain. Sample material is recorded as cDNA or gDNA derived from T cells, B-cell-depleted T cells, or PBMCs.

This clone was seen once. Per the original data handling: It was from reference gene primer amplification that nucleated cell counts were estimated. TCRdb's copy holds only in-frame clones and misses some; the assay was immunoSEQ multiplex PCR. V and J calls and clone size are given by that table; D and trimming were obtained from the DNA. The top ten hold about 18% of the sample, which has tens of thousands of clones, roughly 85% seen once. J lost 4 bases, V lost 4 bases, and 4 bases had no gene match. CDR1 and CDR2 (germline): ENHRY, SYGVKD. CDR3 size: 14 residues. This TCR derives from a human donor in a cohort sampled during active COVID-19. Sequencing input: peripheral blood. V and J are TRBV10-3 and TRBJ2-1, with TRBD1 matching 7 bases. This CDR3 reads CAISASGQYNEQFF. In DNA, the CDR3 is TGTGCCATCAGTGCCTCGGGACAGTACAATGAGCAGTTCTTC.